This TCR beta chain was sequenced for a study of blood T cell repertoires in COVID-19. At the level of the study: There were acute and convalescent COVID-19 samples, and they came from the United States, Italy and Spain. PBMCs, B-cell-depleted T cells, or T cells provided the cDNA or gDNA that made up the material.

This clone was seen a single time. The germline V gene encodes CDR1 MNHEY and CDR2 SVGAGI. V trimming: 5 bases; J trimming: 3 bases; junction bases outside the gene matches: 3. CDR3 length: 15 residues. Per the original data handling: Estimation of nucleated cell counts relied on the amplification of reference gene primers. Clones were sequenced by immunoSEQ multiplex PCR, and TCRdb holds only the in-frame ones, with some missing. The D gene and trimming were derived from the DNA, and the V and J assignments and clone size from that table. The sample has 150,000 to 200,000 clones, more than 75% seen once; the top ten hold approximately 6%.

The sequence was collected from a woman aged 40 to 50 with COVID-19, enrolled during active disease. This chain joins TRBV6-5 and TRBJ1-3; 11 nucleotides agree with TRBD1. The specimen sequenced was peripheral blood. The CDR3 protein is CASSPDRGHGNTIYF. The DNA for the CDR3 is TGTGCCAGCAGTCCGGACAGGGGGCATGGAAACACCATATATTTT.